This T cell receptor beta chain was found in a study of CD8+ T cells in alopecia areata. In the study overall: Once tofacitinib had been taken for 6 to 18 months, 6 months off drug followed.

This clone was seen only a few times. Reverse transcribed after extraction, RNA yielded cDNA as the sequencing template. Using immunoSEQ multiplex PCR, the repertoire was profiled, and TCRdb retains in-frame clones only, with some absent. The sample has about 180,000 clones, 50% to 60% seen once. Germline V gene lookup returns CDR1 SGHTA and CDR2 FQGNSA. The length of the CDR3 is 12 residues. Trimming shortened V by 4 bases and J by 4 bases, and 8 bases separated the two germline ends. The clonotype was recovered from a human donor with alopecia areata. Here the sequenced sample was CD4+ T cells sorted from blood, taken at week 0. V is TRBV7-2 and J is TRBJ2-7; D uncertain. The CDR3 region is CASSSSRYEQYF. As DNA, the CDR3 is TGTGCCAGCAGCTCGAGTAGATACGAGCAGTACTTC.